Following are 11 T cell receptor beta chains from one sample sequenced in a study of beta chain features in type 1 diabetes. TCRB transcripts that were expressed got sequenced, as all of the isolated RNA had been reverse transcribed. TCRdb's table, derived via immunoSEQ multiplex PCR, lists solely in-frame clones and lacks some. The sample consists of about 360,000 clones, 10% to 15% of them appearing once. The sequenced sample consisted of naive CD4+ T cells from blood. The receptors stem from a man between 18 and 35 years old in good health.

The chain joins TRBV27 to TRBJ1-5; D is undetermined. In germline, CDR1 is MNHEY, CDR2 SMNVEV (reference sequence). The CDR3 runs 16 residues. V gave up 3 bases and J gave up 1 base, with 13 bases separating them. The CDR3 DNA follows: TGTGCCAGCAGTTTCGTAGCGGGGTCGAGCAATCAGCCCCAGCATTTT. It yields the protein CASSFVAGSSNQPQHF.

This clone was counted at least ten times. The chain carries TRBV7-9 and TRBJ2-5, with TRBD1 identical over 7 bases. Germline V gene lookup returns CDR1 SEHNR and CDR2 FQNEAQ (reference sequence). The CDR3 is 14 residues long. With 5 bases clipped from V and 2 bases from J, the junction kept 5 bases outside the gene matches. CDR3 bases: TGTGCCAGCAGCCATCTGGACAGGCAAGAGACCCAGTACTTC. It encodes CASSHLDRQETQYF.

V gene TRBV7-7 combines with J gene TRBJ2-3, with 7 bases matching TRBD2. Germline V gene lookup returns CDR1 SSHAT and CDR2 FNYEAQ (reference sequence). V was pared by 5 bases and J by 6 bases, with 8 bases of the junction left unmatched. The CDR3 loop spans 14 amino acids. CDR3 in amino acids: CASSPTGTMDTQYF. The CDR3, as DNA: TGTGCCAGCAGCCCGACCGGGACTATGGATACGCAGTATTTT.

This clone was seen a few times. The rearrangement links TRBV19 to TRBJ1-2, with D possibly TRBD1 on 6 matching bases. V was cut by 5 bases and J by 7 bases, with 17 bases left in between. This CDR3 comprises 14 residues. Per the germline V gene, CDR1 is LNHDA and CDR2 is SQIVND (reference sequence). The CDR3 DNA follows: TGTGCCAGTAGTCCAAGCCGACAGGCGGCTGGCTACACCTTC. Residues: CASSPSRQAAGYTF. Together with reference TRBV19 and TRBJ1-2, the CDR3 gives the full variable domain: DGGITQSPKYLFRKEGQNVTLSCEQNLNHDAMYWYRQDPGQGLRLIYYSQIVNDFQKGDIAEGYSVSREKKESFPLTVTSAQKNPTAFYLCASSPSRQAAGYTFGSGTRLTVV.

The V call is TRBV2, the J call TRBJ1-5, with TRBD1 matching over 9 bases. CDR1 and CDR2 from the germline V gene are SNHLY and FYNNEI. CDR3 length equals 15 residues. V shed 11 bases and J 3 bases; nucleotides not matched to a gene: 11. Here the CDR3 reads CASMRTGGDNQPQHF. The CDR3, as DNA: TGTGCCTCAATGCGAACAGGGGGCGACAATCAGCCCCAGCATTTT.

This clone has more than one count but fewer than ten. The CDR3 spells CASSPAGTDSYEQYF. In nucleotides, the CDR3 is TGTGCCAGCTCACCTGCCGGGACAGATTCCTACGAGCAGTACTTC. This chain uses TRBV18 with TRBJ2-7; 7 nucleotides agree with TRBD1. J was trimmed by 1 base and V by 3 bases; bases with no gene match: 6. Germline-derived CDR1 and CDR2 are KGHSH and LQKENI. The CDR3 length is 15 residues.

The chain employs TRBV5-4 and TRBJ1-4; the D gene is possibly TRBD1 (6 bases). The CDR3 loop spans 14 amino acids. The germline V and J ends were trimmed by 4 bases and 6 bases, with 13 bases remaining between them. From germline, CDR1 is SGHNT and CDR2 YYREEE (reference sequence). The CDR3 DNA is TGTGCCAGCAGCCAGGACAGCCGATATGAAAAACTGTTTTTT. Amino acids: CASSQDSRYEKLFF.

The rearrangement uses TRBV14 and TRBJ2-3; D uncertain. V lost 0 bases to trimming and J lost 0 bases, with 7 bases between them. The germline V gene encodes CDR1 SGHDN and CDR2 FVKESK. The CDR3 has 15 residues. The DNA of the CDR3 is TGTGCCAGCAGCCAAGATCGGTTCAGCACAGATACGCAGTATTTT. Its protein product is CASSQDRFSTDTQYF.

The gene calls are TRBV19 and TRBJ1-2, with a weak D call TRBD1 (6 bases). This CDR3 has 14 amino acids. V lost 0 bases, J lost 8 bases, and 13 bases lay in between. From germline, CDR1 is LNHDA and CDR2 SQIVND (reference sequence). The DNA for the CDR3 is TGTGCCAGTAGTATAGAACGACAGGTACGCGGCTACACCTTC. Its protein is CASSIERQVRGYTF.

This clone was seen more than once but under ten times. The chain uses TRBV19 and TRBJ2-1, with 9 bases identical to TRBD2. Germline loops: CDR1 LNHDA, CDR2 SQIVND (reference sequence). Unmatched junction bases numbered 10, after V lost 3 bases and J lost 7 bases. The CDR3 spans 16 residues. The CDR3 nucleotides are TGTGCCAGTAGTATGACCTCAGCGGGAGGTCCTAATGAGCAGTTCTTC. Translating gives CASSMTSAGGPNEQFF.

This rearrangement joins TRBV7-3 to TRBJ2-2; D is perhaps TRBD2 (5 bases). V shed 5 bases and J shed 1 base, with 14 bases lying between them. Germline CDR1 SGHTA, CDR2 FQGTGA. The CDR3 runs to 16 residues. The CDR3 spells CASSPSGIVNTGELFF. Here the CDR3 DNA reads TGTGCCAGCAGCCCTTCCGGGATCGTGAACACCGGGGAGCTGTTTTTT. The whole variable domain, filled in from reference TRBV7-3 and TRBJ2-2, reads GAGVSQTPSNKVTEKGKYVELRCDPISGHTALYWYRQSLGQGPEFLIYFQGTGAADDSGLPNDRFFAVRPEGSVSTLKIQRTERGDSAVYLCASSPSGIVNTGELFFGEGSRLTVL.